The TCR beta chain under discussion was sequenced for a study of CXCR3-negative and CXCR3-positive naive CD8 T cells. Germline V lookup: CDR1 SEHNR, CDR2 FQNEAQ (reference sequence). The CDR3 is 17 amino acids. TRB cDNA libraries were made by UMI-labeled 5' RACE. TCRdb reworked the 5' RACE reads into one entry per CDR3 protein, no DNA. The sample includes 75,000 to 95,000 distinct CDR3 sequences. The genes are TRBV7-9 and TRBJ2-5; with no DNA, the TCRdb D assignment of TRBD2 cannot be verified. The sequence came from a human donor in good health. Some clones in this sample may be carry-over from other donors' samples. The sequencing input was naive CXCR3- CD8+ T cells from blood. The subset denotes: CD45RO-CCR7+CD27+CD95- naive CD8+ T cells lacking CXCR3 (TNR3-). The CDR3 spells CASSPRIPLAGEETQYF.